The table lists the clone carrying this T cell receptor (beta chain) with a few counts. Its target is not known. Using quantitative 5'-RACE with molecular barcodes, the authors made TCR beta libraries. TCRdb reprocessed the 5' RACE reads via MiXCR and lists one record per CDR3 protein. The sample shows some 400,000 distinct CDR3 sequences, about 20% of them seen only once. Germline V gives CDR1 MGHDK, CDR2 SYGVNS. V lost 6 bases, J lost 5 bases, and 11 bases lay in between. The CDR3 is 13 amino acids. The sample originates from a study of CD8 T cells in ankylosing spondylitis. Study results and caveats: There was a TCR beta motif, made of 7 or 8 highly homologous variants, that appeared characteristic of ankylosing spondylitis blood. There was reportedly significant enrichment of clones that were disease-linked in matched ankylosing spondylitis synovial fluid.

The TCR was taken from a male donor with ankylosing spondylitis. The gene calls are TRBV25-1 and TRBJ2-1, with D possibly TRBD2 on 6 matching bases. Material: blood, either unsorted or a sorted T cell fraction (not recorded which). The CDR3, as DNA: TGTGCCAGCAGCCACCCGGGGGACAATGAGCAGTTCTTC. Protein product: CASSHPGDNEQFF. Complete variable domain (other parts from reference TRBV25-1 and TRBJ2-1): EADIYQTPRYLVIGTGKKITLECSQTMGHDKMYWYQQDPGMELHLIHYSYGVNSTEKGDLSSESTVSRIRTEHFPLTLESARPSHTSQYLCASSHPGDNEQFFGPGTRLTVL.